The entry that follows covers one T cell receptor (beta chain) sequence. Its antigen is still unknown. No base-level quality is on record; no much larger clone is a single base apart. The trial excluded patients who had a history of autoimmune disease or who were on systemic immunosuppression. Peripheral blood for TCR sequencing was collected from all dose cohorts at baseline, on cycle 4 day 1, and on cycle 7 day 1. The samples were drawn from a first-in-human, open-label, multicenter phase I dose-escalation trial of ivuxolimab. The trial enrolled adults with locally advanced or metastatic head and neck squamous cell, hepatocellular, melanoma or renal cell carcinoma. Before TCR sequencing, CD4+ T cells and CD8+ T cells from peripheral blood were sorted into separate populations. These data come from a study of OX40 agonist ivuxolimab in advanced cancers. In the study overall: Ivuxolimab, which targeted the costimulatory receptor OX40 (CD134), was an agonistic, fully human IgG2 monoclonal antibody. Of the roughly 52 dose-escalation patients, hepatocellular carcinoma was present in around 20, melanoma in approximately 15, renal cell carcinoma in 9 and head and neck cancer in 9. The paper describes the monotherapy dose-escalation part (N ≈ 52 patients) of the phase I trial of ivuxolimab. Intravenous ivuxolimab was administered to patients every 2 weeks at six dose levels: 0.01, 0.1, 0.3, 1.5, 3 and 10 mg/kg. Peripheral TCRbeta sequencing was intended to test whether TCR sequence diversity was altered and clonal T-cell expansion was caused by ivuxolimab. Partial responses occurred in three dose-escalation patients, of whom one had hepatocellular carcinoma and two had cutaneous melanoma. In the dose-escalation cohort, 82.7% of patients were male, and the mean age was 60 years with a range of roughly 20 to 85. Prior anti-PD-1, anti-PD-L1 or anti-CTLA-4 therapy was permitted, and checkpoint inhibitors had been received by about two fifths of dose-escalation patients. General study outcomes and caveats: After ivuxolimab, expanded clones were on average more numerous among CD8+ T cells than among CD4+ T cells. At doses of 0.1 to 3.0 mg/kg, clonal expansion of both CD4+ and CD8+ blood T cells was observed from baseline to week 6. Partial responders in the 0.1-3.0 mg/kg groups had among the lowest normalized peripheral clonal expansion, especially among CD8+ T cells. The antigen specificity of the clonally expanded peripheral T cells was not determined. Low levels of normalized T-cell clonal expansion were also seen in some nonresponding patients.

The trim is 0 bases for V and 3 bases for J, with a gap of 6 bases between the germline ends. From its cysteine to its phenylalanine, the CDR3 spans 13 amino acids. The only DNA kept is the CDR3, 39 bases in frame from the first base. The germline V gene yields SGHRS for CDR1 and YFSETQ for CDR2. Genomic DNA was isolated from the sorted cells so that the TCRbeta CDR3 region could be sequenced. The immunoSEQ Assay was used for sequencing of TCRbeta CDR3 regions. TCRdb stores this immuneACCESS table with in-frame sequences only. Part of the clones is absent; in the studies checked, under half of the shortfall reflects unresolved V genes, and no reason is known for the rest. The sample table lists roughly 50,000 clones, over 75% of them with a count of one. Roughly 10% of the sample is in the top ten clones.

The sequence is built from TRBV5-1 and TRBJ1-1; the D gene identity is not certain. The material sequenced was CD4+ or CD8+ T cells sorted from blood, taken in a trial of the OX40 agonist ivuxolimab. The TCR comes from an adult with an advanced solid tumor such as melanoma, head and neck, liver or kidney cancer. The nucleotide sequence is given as TGCGCCAGCAGCTTGGCATTACACACTGAAGCTTTCTTT. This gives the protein CASSLALHTEAFF.